A selection of T cell receptor beta chains follows, all from one sample in a study of somatic mutations in cytotoxic T cells in rheumatoid arthritis. Libraries were prepared by immunoSEQ multiplex PCR; TCRdb keeps only in-frame clonotypes and omits some of them. Altogether roughly 20,000 clones are present, less than 80% being singletons, with the ten largest covering about 5.7%. Specimen: CD8+ T cells sorted from blood. These receptors came from a man in his sixties in good health. Each CDR3 is given with its conserved first and last residue. The D gene is left open where the match is weak. For some rows the clone size is stated as once, few or many, or as a class when expanded; others skip it.

CDR3 protein: CASSKTGNTQETQYF
CDR3 DNA: TGTGCCAGCAGCAAGACAGGCAACACCCAAGAGACCCAGTACTTC
V gene: TRBV7-9
clone size: NA
J gene: TRBJ2-5
D gene: NA

CDR3 protein: CASIEQGTRGAYTQYF
CDR3 DNA: TGTGCCAGTATAGAACAGGGGACGCGGGGAGCCTATACGCAGTATTTT
V gene: TRBV19
clone size: NA
J gene: TRBJ2-3
D gene: NA

CDR3 protein: CASSYTDRLNSPLHF
CDR3 DNA: TGTGCCAGCAGTTACACGGACAGGTTAAATTCACCCCTCCACTTT
V gene: TRBV6-5
clone size: NA
J gene: TRBJ1-6
D gene: TRBD1

CDR3 protein: CASSQVGQGSRAYEQYF
CDR3 DNA: TGCGCCAGCAGCCAAGTCGGACAGGGAAGTCGTGCCTACGAGCAGTACTTC
V gene: TRBV4-3
clone size: NA
J gene: TRBJ2-7
D gene: TRBD1

CDR3 protein: CATRRDSYNEQFF
CDR3 DNA: TGTGCCACCAGACGGGACTCCTACAATGAACAGTTCTTC
V gene: TRBV15
clone size: once
J gene: TRBJ2-1
D gene: NA

CDR3 protein: CASSTGTGTYEQYF
CDR3 DNA: TGTGCCAGTAGTACGGGGACAGGGACCTACGAGCAGTACTTC
V gene: TRBV19
clone size: NA
J gene: TRBJ2-7
D gene: TRBD1

CDR3 protein: CASSWWGGALINTQYF
CDR3 DNA: TGTGCCAGCAGCTGGTGGGGCGGGGCTTTAATCAATACGCAGTATTTT
V gene: TRBV5-5
clone size: NA
J gene: TRBJ2-3
D gene: NA

CDR3 protein: CASRPLAGDYNEQFF
CDR3 DNA: TGTGCCAGCAGGCCACTAGCGGGGGACTACAATGAGCAGTTCTTC
V gene: TRBV11-2
clone size: NA
J gene: TRBJ2-1
D gene: TRBD2

CDR3 protein: CASSPDRGSYGYTF
CDR3 DNA: TGCGCCAGCAGCCCGGACAGGGGCAGCTATGGCTACACCTTC
V gene: TRBV4-3
clone size: few
J gene: TRBJ1-2
D gene: TRBD1

CDR3 protein: CASSYSTGQETQYF
CDR3 DNA: TGTGCCAGCAGTTACTCGACAGGACAAGAGACCCAGTACTTC
V gene: TRBV6-5
clone size: NA
J gene: TRBJ2-5
D gene: NA

CDR3 protein: CASTGWREESYEQYF
CDR3 DNA: TGTGCCAGCACCGGGTGGAGGGAGGAGTCCTACGAGCAGTACTTC
V gene: TRBV7-9
clone size: NA
J gene: TRBJ2-7
D gene: NA

CDR3 protein: CASSISSGSLNEQFF
CDR3 DNA: TGTGCCAGTAGTATATCTAGCGGGAGCCTAAATGAGCAGTTCTTC
V gene: TRBV19
clone size: few
J gene: TRBJ2-1
D gene: TRBD2

CDR3 protein: CASGHGTDYNEQFF
CDR3 DNA: TGTGCCAGCGGGCATGGGACAGACTACAATGAGCAGTTCTTC
V gene: TRBV25-1
clone size: NA
J gene: TRBJ2-1
D gene: TRBD1

CDR3 protein: CASSLGTATEAFF
CDR3 DNA: TGTGCCAGCAGCTTAGGGACAGCCACTGAAGCTTTCTTT
V gene: TRBV11-1
clone size: NA
J gene: TRBJ1-1
D gene: NA

CDR3 protein: CASTGDRDYEQYF
CDR3 DNA: TGTGCCAGCACCGGGGACAGGGACTACGAGCAGTACTTC
V gene: TRBV2
clone size: few
J gene: TRBJ2-7
D gene: TRBD1

CDR3 protein: CASSPRDYPHYEQYF
CDR3 DNA: TGTGCCAGCAGCCCAAGGGACTACCCACACTACGAGCAGTACTTC
V gene: TRBV27
clone size: NA
J gene: TRBJ2-7
D gene: TRBD2

CDR3 protein: CASSPDITYEQYF
CDR3 DNA: TGTGCCAGCAGCCCGGACATCACCTACGAGCAGTACTTC
V gene: TRBV7-9
clone size: NA
J gene: TRBJ2-7
D gene: NA

CDR3 protein: CASSYSTGVSYNEQFF
CDR3 DNA: TGTGCCAGCAGTTACTCGACAGGGGTTTCCTACAATGAGCAGTTCTTC
V gene: TRBV6-5
clone size: NA
J gene: TRBJ2-1
D gene: TRBD1

CDR3 protein: CASSQGLSNTGELFF
CDR3 DNA: TGTGCCAGCAGTCAGGGACTCTCGAACACCGGGGAGCTGTTTTTT
V gene: TRBV27
clone size: NA
J gene: TRBJ2-2
D gene: NA

CDR3 protein: CASSVGGGYEQYF
CDR3 DNA: TGCGCCAGCAGCGTAGGGGGCGGTTACGAGCAGTACTTC
V gene: TRBV4-3
clone size: medium-sized
J gene: TRBJ2-7
D gene: TRBD1

CDR3 protein: CASSVEAGSNEKLFF
CDR3 DNA: TGTGCCAGCAGCGTAGAGGCAGGGTCTAATGAAAAACTGTTTTTT
V gene: TRBV9
clone size: few
J gene: TRBJ1-4
D gene: NA

CDR3 protein: CASSPRDKWEQYF
CDR3 DNA: TGTGCCAGCAGCCCCCGGGACAAATGGGAGCAGTACTTC
V gene: TRBV7-9
clone size: NA
J gene: TRBJ2-7
D gene: NA

CDR3 protein: CASSQEVQRSSYNEQFF
CDR3 DNA: TGCGCCAGCAGCCAAGAGGTCCAGCGAAGCTCCTACAATGAGCAGTTCTTC
V gene: TRBV4-1
clone size: NA
J gene: TRBJ2-1
D gene: NA

CDR3 protein: CASSYSTRGGYTF
CDR3 DNA: TGTGCCAGCAGTTACTCGACCAGGGGTGGCTACACCTTC
V gene: TRBV6-5
clone size: NA
J gene: TRBJ1-2
D gene: NA

CDR3 protein: CASSHRQGNQPQHF
CDR3 DNA: TGTGCCAGCAGTCACCGACAGGGCAATCAGCCCCAGCATTTT
V gene: TRBV6-1
clone size: NA
J gene: TRBJ1-5
D gene: NA

CDR3 protein: CASSEAVPGTAVYEQYF
CDR3 DNA: TGTGCCAGCAGTGAAGCCGTTCCCGGGACAGCAGTGTACGAGCAGTACTTC
V gene: TRBV6-1
clone size: once
J gene: TRBJ2-7
D gene: TRBD1

CDR3 protein: CASSLVLNTEAFF
CDR3 DNA: TGTGCCAGCAGCCTCGTTTTGAACACTGAAGCTTTCTTT
V gene: TRBV9
clone size: few
J gene: TRBJ1-1
D gene: NA

CDR3 protein: CASSWGMGAGQPQHF
CDR3 DNA: TGTGCCAGCAGTTGGGGCATGGGGGCGGGTCAGCCCCAGCATTTT
V gene: TRBV6-5
clone size: NA
J gene: TRBJ1-5
D gene: NA

CDR3 protein: CAISERGKWTGELFF
CDR3 DNA: TGTGCCATCAGTGAGCGGGGGAAGTGGACCGGGGAGCTGTTTTTT
V gene: TRBV10-3
clone size: NA
J gene: TRBJ2-2
D gene: NA

CDR3 protein: CASSQDVAGGLETQYF
CDR3 DNA: TGCGCCAGCAGCCAAGATGTGGCGGGAGGGTTAGAGACCCAGTACTTC
V gene: TRBV4-1
clone size: NA
J gene: TRBJ2-5
D gene: TRBD2

CDR3 protein: CASSTGLNTGELFF
CDR3 DNA: TGTGCCAGCAGTACCGGACTCAACACCGGGGAGCTGTTTTTT
V gene: TRBV27
clone size: NA
J gene: TRBJ2-2
D gene: NA

CDR3 protein: CASSEGDRSQPQHF
CDR3 DNA: TGTGCCAGCAGTGAGGGGGACAGATCTCAGCCCCAGCATTTT
V gene: TRBV6-1
clone size: NA
J gene: TRBJ1-5
D gene: TRBD1

CDR3 protein: CASSIAGGQEKLFF
CDR3 DNA: TGTGCCAGTAGTATTGCGGGGGGCCAGGAAAAACTGTTTTTT
V gene: TRBV19
clone size: NA
J gene: TRBJ1-4
D gene: NA

CDR3 protein: CASSYSRDTGITEAFF
CDR3 DNA: TGTGCCAGCAGTTACTCGAGGGACACAGGGATCACTGAAGCTTTCTTT
V gene: TRBV6-5
clone size: NA
J gene: TRBJ1-1
D gene: NA

CDR3 protein: CASSGGTSGSYEQYF
CDR3 DNA: TGCGCCAGCAGCGGGGGGACTAGCGGCTCCTACGAGCAGTACTTC
V gene: TRBV5-1
clone size: NA
J gene: TRBJ2-7
D gene: TRBD2

CDR3 protein: CASSPGGLYNEQFF
CDR3 DNA: TGTGCCAGTAGCCCCGGGGGACTGTACAATGAGCAGTTCTTC
V gene: TRBV19
clone size: NA
J gene: TRBJ2-1
D gene: NA

CDR3 protein: CASSLGAGVEAQYF
CDR3 DNA: TGTGCCAGCAGTTTGGGAGCGGGGGTAGAGGCCCAGTACTTC
V gene: TRBV27
clone size: few
J gene: TRBJ2-5
D gene: TRBD2

CDR3 protein: CATSRGKQGVNTEAFF
CDR3 DNA: TGTGCCACCAGCAGAGGAAAACAGGGGGTGAACACTGAAGCTTTCTTT
V gene: TRBV15
clone size: NA
J gene: TRBJ1-1
D gene: TRBD1

CDR3 protein: CASSRARSVFGNTIYF
CDR3 DNA: TGTGCCAGCAGCCGAGCGCGGTCTGTGTTTGGAAACACCATATATTTT
V gene: TRBV7-9
clone size: NA
J gene: TRBJ1-3
D gene: NA

CDR3 protein: CASSVEGRGLDTQYF
CDR3 DNA: TGTGCCAGCAGCGTAGAGGGCAGGGGGTTGGATACGCAGTATTTT
V gene: TRBV9
clone size: NA
J gene: TRBJ2-3
D gene: TRBD1

CDR3 protein: CASSQSDSGRYQETQYF
CDR3 DNA: TGTGCCAGCAGCCAAAGCGACAGCGGGCGGTACCAAGAGACCCAGTACTTC
V gene: TRBV7-9
clone size: NA
J gene: TRBJ2-5
D gene: NA

CDR3 protein: CSVRQGIGELFF
CDR3 DNA: TGCAGCGTTAGACAGGGTATCGGGGAGCTGTTTTTT
V gene: TRBV29-1
clone size: NA
J gene: TRBJ2-2
D gene: TRBD1

CDR3 protein: CASSEAFYGYTF
CDR3 DNA: TGTGCCAGCAGTGAAGCATTCTACGGCTACACCTTC
V gene: TRBV2
clone size: NA
J gene: TRBJ1-2
D gene: NA

CDR3 protein: CASSPYRDTRQPQHF
CDR3 DNA: TGTGCCAGCTCACCATACCGGGACACTCGGCAGCCCCAGCATTTT
V gene: TRBV18
clone size: NA
J gene: TRBJ1-5
D gene: NA

CDR3 protein: CAISDWQIPYEQYF
CDR3 DNA: TGTGCCATCAGTGATTGGCAGATCCCCTACGAGCAGTACTTC
V gene: TRBV10-3
clone size: NA
J gene: TRBJ2-7
D gene: NA